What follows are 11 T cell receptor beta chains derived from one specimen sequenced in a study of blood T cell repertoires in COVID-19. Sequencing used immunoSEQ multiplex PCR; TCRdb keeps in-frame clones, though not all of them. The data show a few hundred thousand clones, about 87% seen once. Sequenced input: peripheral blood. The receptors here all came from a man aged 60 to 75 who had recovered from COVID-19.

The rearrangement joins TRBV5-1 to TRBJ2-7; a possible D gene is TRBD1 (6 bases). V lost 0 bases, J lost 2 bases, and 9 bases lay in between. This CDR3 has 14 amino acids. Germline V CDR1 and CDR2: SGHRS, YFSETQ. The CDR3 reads CASSLVGHTYEQYF. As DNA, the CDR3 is TGCGCCAGCAGCTTGGTGGGACATACCTACGAGCAGTACTTC. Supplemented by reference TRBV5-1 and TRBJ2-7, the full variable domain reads KAGVTQTPRYLIKTRGQQVTLSCSPISGHRSVSWYQQTPGQGLQFLFEYFSETQRNKGNFPGRFSGRQFSNSRSEMNVSTLELGDSALYLCASSLVGHTYEQYFGPGTRLTVT.

CDR3 nucleotide sequence: TGTGCCAGTAGTATATGGGGGGGGCTAACAGATACGCAGTATTTT. This gives the protein CASSIWGGLTDTQYF. The V and J genes are TRBV19 and TRBJ2-3; maybe TRBD2 (7 bases). From germline, CDR1 is LNHDA and CDR2 SQIVND (reference sequence). CDR3 length: 15 amino acids. V was pared by 2 bases and J by 3 bases, with 12 bases between.

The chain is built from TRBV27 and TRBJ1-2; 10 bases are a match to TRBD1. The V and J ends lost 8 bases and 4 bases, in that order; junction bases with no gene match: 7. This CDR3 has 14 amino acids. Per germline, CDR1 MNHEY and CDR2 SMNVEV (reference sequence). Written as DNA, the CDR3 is TGTGCCAGCCGCCCCGGGACAGGGGCCTATGGCTACACCTTC. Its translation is CASRPGTGAYGYTF.

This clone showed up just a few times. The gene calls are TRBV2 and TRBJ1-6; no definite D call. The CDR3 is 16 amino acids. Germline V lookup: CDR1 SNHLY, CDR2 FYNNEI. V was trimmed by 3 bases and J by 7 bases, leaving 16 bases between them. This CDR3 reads CASSEFLVAENSPLHF. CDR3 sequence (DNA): TGTGCCAGCAGTGAGTTCCTGGTAGCGGAGAATTCACCCCTCCACTTT.

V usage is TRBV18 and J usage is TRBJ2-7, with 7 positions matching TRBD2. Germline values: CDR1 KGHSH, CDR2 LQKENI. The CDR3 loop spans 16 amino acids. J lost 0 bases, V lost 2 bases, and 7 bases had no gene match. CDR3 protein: CASSPWGGGDSYEQYF. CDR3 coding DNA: TGTGCCAGCTCACCATGGGGGGGAGGGGACTCCTACGAGCAGTACTTC.

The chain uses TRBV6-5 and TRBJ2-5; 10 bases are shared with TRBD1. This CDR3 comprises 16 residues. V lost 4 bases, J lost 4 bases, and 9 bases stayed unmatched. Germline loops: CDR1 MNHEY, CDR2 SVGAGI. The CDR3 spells CASSFGQGVNSETQYF. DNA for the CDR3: TGTGCCAGCAGTTTCGGACAGGGGGTCAACTCAGAGACCCAGTACTTC.

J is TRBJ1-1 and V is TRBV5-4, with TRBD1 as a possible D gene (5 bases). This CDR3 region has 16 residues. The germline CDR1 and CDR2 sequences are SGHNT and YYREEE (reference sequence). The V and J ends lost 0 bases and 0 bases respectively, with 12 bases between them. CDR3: CASSLEEGILNTEAFF. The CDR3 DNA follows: TGTGCCAGCAGCTTGGAGGAGGGGATCCTGAACACTGAAGCTTTCTTT.

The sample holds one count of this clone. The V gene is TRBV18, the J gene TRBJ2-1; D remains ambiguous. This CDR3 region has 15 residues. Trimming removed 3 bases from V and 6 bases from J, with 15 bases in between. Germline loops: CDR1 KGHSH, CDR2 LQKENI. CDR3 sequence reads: CASSPAVVGTNEQFF. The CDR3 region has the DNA TGTGCCAGCTCACCCGCCGTCGTTGGCACCAATGAGCAGTTCTTC.

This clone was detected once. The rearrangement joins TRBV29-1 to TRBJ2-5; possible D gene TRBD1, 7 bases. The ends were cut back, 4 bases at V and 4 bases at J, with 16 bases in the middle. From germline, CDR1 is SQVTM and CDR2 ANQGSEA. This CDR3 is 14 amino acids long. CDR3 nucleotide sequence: TGCAGCGTTGGCAGGGGGGCGCTGGGAGAGACCCAGTACTTC. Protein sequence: CSVGRGALGETQYF.

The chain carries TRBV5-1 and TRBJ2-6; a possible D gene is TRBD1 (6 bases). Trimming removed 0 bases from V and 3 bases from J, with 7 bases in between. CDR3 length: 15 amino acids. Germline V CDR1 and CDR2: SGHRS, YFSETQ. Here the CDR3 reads CASSLAGDGANVLTF. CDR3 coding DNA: TGCGCCAGCAGCTTGGCAGGGGATGGGGCCAACGTCCTGACTTTC.

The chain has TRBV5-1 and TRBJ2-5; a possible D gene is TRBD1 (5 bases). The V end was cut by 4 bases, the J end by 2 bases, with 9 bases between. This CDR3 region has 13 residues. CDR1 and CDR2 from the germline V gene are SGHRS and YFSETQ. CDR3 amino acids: CASSPTAQETQYF. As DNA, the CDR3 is TGCGCCAGCAGCCCGACAGCACAAGAGACCCAGTACTTC.